Listed here are 16 T cell receptor beta chains from one sample, sequenced in a study of response to subunit inactivated influenza vaccine listed by TCRdb under 2018. Library preparation used RT-PCR. Sequencing was performed on an Illumina HiSeq 2500. TCRdb reworked the public reads: Q25 trimming with fastp, MiXCR clone assembly, productive beta chains retained. CDR3 protein duplicates are merged, each entry listing the most common genes and DNA. The sample data list about 620,000 distinct CDR3 sequences, and approximately 10% of these were observed just once. The ten top clones hold about 9.4% of the sample. Source: PBMCs from blood, taken on the day of vaccination. The source is a man over 45 who received an inactivated influenza vaccine. Donor details come from another sample of the same person, matched by shared clones.

This clonotype came up many times. This chain joins TRBV6-2 or TRBV6-3 and TRBJ1-5; TRBD1 matches at 8 bases. Germline assignment: CDR1 MNHEY and CDR2 SVGEGT. The CDR3 contains 14 residues. Germline trimming cut 7 bases from V and 7 bases from J; bases unmatched to any gene: 9. The CDR3 DNA reads as TGTGCCAGCACTGAAGACAGGGGACGCCAGCCCCAGCATTTT. Its translation is CASTEDRGRQPQHF.

This clonotype showed up just a few times. The chain links TRBV6-2 or TRBV6-3 to TRBJ2-7; 7 nucleotides match TRBD2. Germline V CDR1 and CDR2: MNHEY, SVGEGT. This CDR3 comprises 17 residues. V gave up 5 bases and J gave up 2 bases; unmatched junction bases: 15. The CDR3 DNA is TGTGCCAGCAGTATATATCGACGGGGGGTCGTTCCCTACGAGCAGTACTTC. It yields the protein CASSIYRRGVVPYEQYF.

This clonotype was seen ten or more times. This chain joins TRBV7-2 and TRBJ2-2; D remains ambiguous. Trimming stripped 1 base from V and 5 bases from J, with 8 bases between. CDR1 is SGHTA, CDR2 FQGNSA, per germline. CDR3 length equals 14 residues. The CDR3 DNA is TGTGCCAGCAGCTTAGTGCCAAGAACCGGGGAGCTGTTTTTT. Its protein product is CASSLVPRTGELFF.

There are a few counts of this clonotype. As DNA, the CDR3 is TGTGCCAGCAGTTACCCAACTAGCCCGGCAGATACGCAGTATTTT. This gives the protein CASSYPTSPADTQYF. V and J are TRBV6-2 or TRBV6-3 and TRBJ2-3; tentatively, D is TRBD2 (6 bases). V shed 2 bases and J shed 4 bases, with 13 bases lying between them. CDR1 MNHEY and CDR2 SVGEGT come from the germline V gene. CDR3 length equals 15 residues.

The chain has TRBV4-2 and TRBJ2-3, with TRBD1 matching over 7 bases. V trimming: 5 bases; J trimming: 6 bases; junction bases outside the gene matches: 11. Germline lookup yields CDR1 LGHNA and CDR2 YNFKEQ. The CDR3 is 15 amino acids. The CDR3 bases are TGTGCCAGCAGCATTAGGGGAACAGGGGCCGATACGCAGTATTTT. Its translation is CASSIRGTGADTQYF.

This chain uses TRBV7-9 with TRBJ2-1; no reliable D call. Germline V gene sequence: CDR1 SEHNR, CDR2 FQNEAQ (reference sequence). Trimming left V 0 bases short and J 12 bases short, with 12 bases between. The CDR3 has 13 residues. CDR3 residues: CASSLALTKGQFF. CDR3 coding DNA: TGTGCCAGCAGCTTAGCGCTAACTAAAGGGCAGTTCTTC. Full variable domain (rest looked up from reference TRBV7-9 and TRBJ2-1): DTGVSQNPRHKITKRGQNVTFRCDPISEHNRLYWYRQTLGQGPEFLTYFQNEAQLEKSRLLSDRFSAERPKGSFSTLEIQRTEQGDSAMYLCASSLALTKGQFFGPGTRLTVL.

This clonotype was seen more than once but under ten times. The rearrangement joins TRBV5-1 to TRBJ2-1; 10 bases align to TRBD2. V lost 4 bases, J lost 3 bases, and 7 bases stayed unmatched. This CDR3 spans 16 amino acids. CDR1 SGHRS and CDR2 YFSETQ come from the germline V gene. The CDR3 loop reads CASSQRSGGFYNEQFF. CDR3 sequence (DNA): TGCGCCAGCAGCCAACGTAGCGGGGGGTTCTACAATGAGCAGTTCTTC.

This clonotype was found a few times. The rearrangement joins TRBV11-2 to TRBJ2-5; D uncertain. Germline V CDR1 and CDR2: SGHAT, FQNNGV. This CDR3 contains 14 residues. V gave up 5 bases and J gave up 2 bases, with 12 bases separating them. The CDR3 loop reads CASSLRVPQETQYF. In DNA form, the CDR3 reads TGTGCCAGCAGCCTCCGGGTTCCGCAAGAGACCCAGTACTTC.

This clonotype was seen a handful of times. The V gene is TRBV7-3, the J gene TRBJ2-1, with D possibly being TRBD2 (5 bases). The CDR3 totals 13 residues. V lost 5 bases and J 3 bases, leaving 8 bases between the germline ends. CDR1 and CDR2 (germline): SGHTA, FQGTGA. The CDR3 loop reads CASSPRDYNEQFF. CDR3 DNA: TGTGCCAGCAGCCCCCGGGACTACAATGAGCAGTTCTTC. Using reference TRBV7-3 and TRBJ2-1 for the parts outside the CDR3, the full variable domain is GAGVSQTPSNKVTEKGKYVELRCDPISGHTALYWYRQSLGQGPEFLIYFQGTGAADDSGLPNDRFFAVRPEGSVSTLKIQRTERGDSAVYLCASSPRDYNEQFFGPGTRLTVL.

The rearrangement links TRBV12-3 or TRBV12-4 to TRBJ2-7; TRBD1 is a possible D gene (6 bases). This CDR3 contains 15 residues. V was trimmed by 2 bases and J by 2 bases, leaving 13 bases between them. The CDR3 DNA reads TGTGCCAGCAGTTTATCTGGGACATTGGCCTACGAGCAGTACTTC. It encodes CASSLSGTLAYEQYF.

In its sample, this clonotype was seen a few times. The V call is TRBV7-9, the J call TRBJ2-1, with D unclear. V was shortened by 8 bases and J by 4 bases, with 9 bases between the two germline ends. CDR3 length equals 12 residues. Germline CDR1 reads SEHNR; CDR2 reads FQNEAQ (reference sequence). CDR3 DNA sequence: TGTGCCAGCGTGGCTCCTTACAATGAGCAGTTCTTC. This sequence encodes CASVAPYNEQFF. Supplemented by reference TRBV7-9 and TRBJ2-1, the full variable domain reads DTGVSQNPRHKITKRGQNVTFRCDPISEHNRLYWYRQTLGQGPEFLTYFQNEAQLEKSRLLSDRFSAERPKGSFSTLEIQRTEQGDSAMYLCASVAPYNEQFFGPGTRLTVL.

The chain uses TRBV4-2 and TRBJ2-3; 10 bases fit TRBD2. The trim removed 0 bases at V and 6 bases at J, leaving 9 bases unmatched. CDR3 length: 17 amino acids. Germline-derived CDR1 and CDR2 are LGHNA and YNFKEQ. The CDR3 reads CASSQEFLAGDGDTQYF. The CDR3 nucleotides read TGTGCCAGCAGCCAAGAGTTCCTAGCGGGAGACGGGGATACGCAGTATTTT.

Only a few counts were recorded for this clonotype. The J gene is TRBJ1-1, the V gene TRBV5-1; 8 bases line up with TRBD1. V was clipped by 2 bases and J by 5 bases; unmatched bases: 8. Per the germline V gene, CDR1 is SGHRS and CDR2 is YFSETQ. This CDR3 is 15 amino acids long. The CDR3 DNA is TGCGCCAGCAGCTTAAGGACAGGGCAGGGTACTGAAGCTTTCTTT. As protein: CASSLRTGQGTEAFF.

At least ten counts were recorded for this clonotype. In DNA, the CDR3 is TGCAGCGCTACCCCGTTGGGGGACGCGGGACGTGAGCAGTTCTTC. Its protein product is CSATPLGDAGREQFF. V and J are TRBV29-1 and TRBJ2-1; D might be TRBD2 (6 bases). V lost 7 bases and J 9 bases, leaving 25 bases between the germline ends. The CDR3 is made up of 15 amino acids. Germline V gene data show CDR1 as SQVTM and CDR2 as ANQGSEA.

The gene calls are TRBV14 and TRBJ1-2; D ambiguous. The V gene's germline CDR1 is SGHDN and CDR2 FVKESK. The CDR3 runs to 15 residues. The V and J ends lost 0 bases and 6 bases respectively, with 14 bases between them. The CDR3 sequence is CASSQDGGSSDGYTF. Written as DNA, the CDR3 is TGTGCCAGCAGCCAAGACGGCGGATCATCGGATGGCTACACCTTC.

The CDR3 bases are TGCAGTGCTAGTCATAGGGGGAGCGGCGAGCAGTACTTC. Protein sequence: CSASHRGSGEQYF. V gene TRBV20-1 combines with J gene TRBJ2-7; a weak D match, TRBD1 (6 bases). The CDR3 spans 13 residues. Trimming cost V 3 bases and J 6 bases, with 15 bases left between them. Germline V gene sequence: CDR1 DFQATT, CDR2 SNEGSKA (reference sequence).